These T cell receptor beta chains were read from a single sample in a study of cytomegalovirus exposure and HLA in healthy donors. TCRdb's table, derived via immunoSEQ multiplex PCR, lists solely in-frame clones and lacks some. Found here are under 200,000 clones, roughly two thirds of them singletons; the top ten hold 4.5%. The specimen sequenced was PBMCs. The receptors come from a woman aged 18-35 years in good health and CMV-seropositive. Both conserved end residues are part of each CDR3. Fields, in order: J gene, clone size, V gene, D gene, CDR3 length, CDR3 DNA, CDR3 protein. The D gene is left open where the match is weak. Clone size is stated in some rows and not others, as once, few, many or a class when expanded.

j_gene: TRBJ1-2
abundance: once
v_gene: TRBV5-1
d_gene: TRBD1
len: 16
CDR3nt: TGCGCCAGCAGCCACACAGGGGGGCGGCTTAGCTATGGCTACACCTTC
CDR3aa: CASSHTGGRLSYGYTF

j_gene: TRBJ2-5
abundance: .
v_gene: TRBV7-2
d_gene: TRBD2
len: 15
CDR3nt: TGTGCCAGCATCCTAGGGCTAGCGGGGTCTGAGACCCAGTACTTC
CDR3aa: CASILGLAGSETQYF

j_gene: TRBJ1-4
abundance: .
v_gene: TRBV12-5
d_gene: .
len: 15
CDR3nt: TGTGCTAGTGGTTTCGTGACAAAAGCTAATGAAAAACTGTTTTTT
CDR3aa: CASGFVTKANEKLFF

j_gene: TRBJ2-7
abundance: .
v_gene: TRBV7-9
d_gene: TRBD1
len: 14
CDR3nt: TGTGCCAGCAGCCGGGGGACAGGGGAGTACGAGCAGTACTTC
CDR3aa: CASSRGTGEYEQYF

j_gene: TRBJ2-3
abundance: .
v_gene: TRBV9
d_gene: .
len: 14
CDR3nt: TGTGCCAGCAGCGTAGGGAGAGTAACAGATACGCAGTATTTT
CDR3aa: CASSVGRVTDTQYF

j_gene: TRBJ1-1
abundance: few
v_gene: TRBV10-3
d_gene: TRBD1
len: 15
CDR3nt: TGTGCCATCAGTGACCCCGGACAGGGGAACACTGAAGCTTTCTTT
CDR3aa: CAISDPGQGNTEAFF

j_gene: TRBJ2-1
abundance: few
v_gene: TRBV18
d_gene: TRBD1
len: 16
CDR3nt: TGTGCCAGCTCCCATCCGGACAGGCCCAACCCAAATGAGCAGTTCTTC
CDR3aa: CASSHPDRPNPNEQFF

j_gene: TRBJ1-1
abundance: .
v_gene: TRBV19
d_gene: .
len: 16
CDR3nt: TGTGCCAGTAGTATAGAAGCAGGGAGGGCGAACACTGAAGCTTTCTTT
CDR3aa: CASSIEAGRANTEAFF

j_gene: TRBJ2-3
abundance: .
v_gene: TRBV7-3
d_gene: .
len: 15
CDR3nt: TGTGCCAGCAGCTTAACGTCGGGGGGCACAGATACGCAGTATTTT
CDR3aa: CASSLTSGGTDTQYF

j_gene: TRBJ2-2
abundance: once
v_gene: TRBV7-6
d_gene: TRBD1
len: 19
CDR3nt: TGTGCCAGCAGCTTAGGAGGGTGGGACAGGTCCGCGAACACCGGGGAGCTGTTTTTT
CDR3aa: CASSLGGWDRSANTGELFF

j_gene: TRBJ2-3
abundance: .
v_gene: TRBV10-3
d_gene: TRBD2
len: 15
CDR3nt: TGTGCCATCTCCGGGGAGGGGTCTAACACAGATACGCAGTATTTT
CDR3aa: CAISGEGSNTDTQYF

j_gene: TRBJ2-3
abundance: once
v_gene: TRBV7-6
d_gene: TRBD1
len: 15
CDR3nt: TGTGCCAGCAGCTTTGGGACAGGGAGGTCAGATACGCAGTATTTT
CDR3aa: CASSFGTGRSDTQYF

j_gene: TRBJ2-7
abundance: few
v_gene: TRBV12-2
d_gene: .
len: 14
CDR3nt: TGTGCAAGTCGCTTAGCTAGCGGCCCCTACGAGCAGTACTTC
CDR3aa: CASRLASGPYEQYF

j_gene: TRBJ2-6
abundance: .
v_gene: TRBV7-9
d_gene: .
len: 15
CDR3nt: TGTTCCAGCAGCTCCACAGGAACTGGGGCCAACGTCCTGACTTTC
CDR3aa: CSSSSTGTGANVLTF

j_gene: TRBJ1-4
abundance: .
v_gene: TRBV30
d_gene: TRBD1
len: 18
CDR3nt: TGTGCCTGGGTGCCCGGGACAGGGGGCCTACTGGCTAATGAAAAACTGTTTTTT
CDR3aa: CAWVPGTGGLLANEKLFF

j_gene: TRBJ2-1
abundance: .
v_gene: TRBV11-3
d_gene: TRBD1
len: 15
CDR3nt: TGTGCCAGCAGCCGCCCGGGGGGACAGGGACAAGAGCAGTTCTTC
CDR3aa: CASSRPGGQGQEQFF

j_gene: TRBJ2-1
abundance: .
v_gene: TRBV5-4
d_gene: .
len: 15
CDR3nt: TGTGCCAGCAGCTTGGAGCGGACCCCTCGGAATGAGCAGTTCTTC
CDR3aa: CASSLERTPRNEQFF

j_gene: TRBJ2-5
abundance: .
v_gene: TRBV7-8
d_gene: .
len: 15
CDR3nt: TGTGCCAGCAGCTTAGGTCCACGGGGTCCATGGGCCCAGTACTTC
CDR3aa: CASSLGPRGPWAQYF

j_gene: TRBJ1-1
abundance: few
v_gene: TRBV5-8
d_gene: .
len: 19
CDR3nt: TGTGCCAGCAGCTTGGGAGTCGGGGGAAGCGTTCCCATGAACACTGAAGCTTTCTTT
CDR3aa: CASSLGVGGSVPMNTEAFF

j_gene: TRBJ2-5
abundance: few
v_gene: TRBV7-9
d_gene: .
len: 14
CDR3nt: TGTGCCAGCAGCCCAGTGGGGACACTAGAGACCCAGTACTTC
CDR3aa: CASSPVGTLETQYF

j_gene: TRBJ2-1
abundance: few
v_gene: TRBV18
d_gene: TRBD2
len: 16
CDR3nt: TGTGCCAGCTCACCCGGACTAGCGCAATTTCGAAATGAGCAGTTCTTC
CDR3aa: CASSPGLAQFRNEQFF

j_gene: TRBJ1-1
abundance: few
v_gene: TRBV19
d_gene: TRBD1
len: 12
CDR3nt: TGTGCCACTCGTGACAGGGGCACTGAAGCTTTCTTT
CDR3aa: CATRDRGTEAFF

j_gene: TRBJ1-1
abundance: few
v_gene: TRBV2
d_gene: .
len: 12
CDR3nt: TGTGCCAGCAGTGTACAGAACACTGAAGCTTTCTTT
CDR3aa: CASSVQNTEAFF

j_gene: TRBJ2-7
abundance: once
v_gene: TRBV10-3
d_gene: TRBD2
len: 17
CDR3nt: TGTGCCATCAGTCATGGGACTAGCGGGAGTCCCAGCTACGAGCAGTACTTC
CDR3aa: CAISHGTSGSPSYEQYF

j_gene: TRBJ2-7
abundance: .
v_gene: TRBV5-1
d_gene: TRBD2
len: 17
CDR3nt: TGCGCCAGCAGCTTGGCCTCTTCTCTAGCGGTTTCCTACGAGCAGTACTTC
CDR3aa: CASSLASSLAVSYEQYF

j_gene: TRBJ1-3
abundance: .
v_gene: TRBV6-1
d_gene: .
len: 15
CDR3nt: TGTGCCAGCAGTGAAACAGAGGGTCTTGGAAACACCATATATTTT
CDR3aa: CASSETEGLGNTIYF

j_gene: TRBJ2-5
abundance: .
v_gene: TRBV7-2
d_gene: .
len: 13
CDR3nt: TGTGCCAGCAGCTTAGCGATGAGAGAGACCCAGTACTTC
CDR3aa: CASSLAMRETQYF

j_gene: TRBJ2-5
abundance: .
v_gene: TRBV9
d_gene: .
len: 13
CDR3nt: TGTGCCAGCAGCGATCCGAGGTTTGAGACCCAGTACTTC
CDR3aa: CASSDPRFETQYF

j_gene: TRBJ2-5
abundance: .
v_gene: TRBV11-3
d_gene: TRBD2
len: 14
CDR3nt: TGTGCCAGCACCCGGGGGGGGCCGGTCGAGACCCAGTACTTC
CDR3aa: CASTRGGPVETQYF

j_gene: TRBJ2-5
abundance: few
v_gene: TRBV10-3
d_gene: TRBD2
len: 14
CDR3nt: TGTGCCATCAGAATGACTAGCGGACAAGAGACCCAGTACTTC
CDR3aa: CAIRMTSGQETQYF

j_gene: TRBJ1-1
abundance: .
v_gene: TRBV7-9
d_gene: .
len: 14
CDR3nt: TGTGCCAGCAGCTTAGTGGCAGTTTACACTGAAGCTTTCTTT
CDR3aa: CASSLVAVYTEAFF

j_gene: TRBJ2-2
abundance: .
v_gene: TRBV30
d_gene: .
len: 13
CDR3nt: TGTGCCTGGAGGGGGGGTGGATCCGGGGAGCTGTTTTTT
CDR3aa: CAWRGGGSGELFF

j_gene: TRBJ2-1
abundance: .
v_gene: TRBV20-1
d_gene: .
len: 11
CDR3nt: TGCAGTCTAAGGGGTAACAATGAGCAGTTCTTC
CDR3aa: CSLRGNNEQFF

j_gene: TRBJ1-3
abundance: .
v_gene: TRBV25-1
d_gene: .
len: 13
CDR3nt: TGTGCCACCTCACCTACGGGGGGCAGCGCCATATATTTT
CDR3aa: CATSPTGGSAIYF

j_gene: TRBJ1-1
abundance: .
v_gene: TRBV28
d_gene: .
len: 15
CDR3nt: TGTGCCAGCAGTCTCCCGGCGGACGCGGGCACTGAAGCTTTCTTT
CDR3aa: CASSLPADAGTEAFF

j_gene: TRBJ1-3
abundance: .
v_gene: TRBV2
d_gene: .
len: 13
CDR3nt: TGTGCCAGCCAAGGAGACTCTGGAAACACCATATATTTT
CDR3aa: CASQGDSGNTIYF

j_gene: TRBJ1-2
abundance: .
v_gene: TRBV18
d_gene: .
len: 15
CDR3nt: TGTGCCAGCTCACCAATGGACACACCTAGTCGTGGCTACACCTTC
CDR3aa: CASSPMDTPSRGYTF

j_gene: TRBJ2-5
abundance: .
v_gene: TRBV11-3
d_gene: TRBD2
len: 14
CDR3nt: TGTGCCAGCAGCTTCGGCGGGGGGGAAGAGACCCAGTACTTC
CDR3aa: CASSFGGGEETQYF

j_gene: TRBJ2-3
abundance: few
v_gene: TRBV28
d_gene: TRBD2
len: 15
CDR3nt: TGTGCCAGCAGACGATTAGCGGGAGGGTCAGATACGCAGTATTTT
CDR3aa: CASRRLAGGSDTQYF

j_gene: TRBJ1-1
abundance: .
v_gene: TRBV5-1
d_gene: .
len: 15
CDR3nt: TGCGCCAGCAGCTTGGTTTTAACAGGGAACACTGAAGCTTTCTTT
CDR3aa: CASSLVLTGNTEAFF

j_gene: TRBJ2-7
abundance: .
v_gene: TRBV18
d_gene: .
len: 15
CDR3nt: TGTGCCAGCTCATTTCGGACTGACCTCTCCTACGAGCAGTACTTC
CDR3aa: CASSFRTDLSYEQYF

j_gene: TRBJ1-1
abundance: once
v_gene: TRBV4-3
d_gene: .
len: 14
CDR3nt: TGCGCCAGCAGCCATGGACAGTCGAACACTGAAGCTTTCTTT
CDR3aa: CASSHGQSNTEAFF

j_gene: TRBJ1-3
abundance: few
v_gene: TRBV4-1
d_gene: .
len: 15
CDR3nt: TGCGCCAGCAGCCAAGTTTCCCTCTCTGGAAACACCATATATTTT
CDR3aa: CASSQVSLSGNTIYF